Each of the 21 T cell receptor beta chains below was sequenced from the same sample in a study of blood T cell repertoires in COVID-19. Assay used: immunoSEQ multiplex PCR; TCRdb lists only in-frame clones, some missing. The data show about 250,000 clones, about nine tenths seen once. The sequencing input was PBMCs or T cells enriched from blood (not recorded which). The receptor source for this set is a woman aged 30 to 39 with acute COVID-19.

The V gene is TRBV19, the J gene TRBJ2-2, with D perhaps matching TRBD1 (5 bases). V lost 1 base, J lost 0 bases, and 15 bases lay in between. The CDR3 consists of 18 residues. The germline gives CDR1 LNHDA, CDR2 SQIVND (reference sequence). The CDR3 DNA follows: TGTGCCAGTAGTATAGGGGGTTTTTGGACATCGAACACCGGGGAGCTGTTTTTT. It encodes CASSIGGFWTSNTGELFF.

This clone appeared a few times. CDR3 loop: CSVQPGTGGRYTF. The CDR3 bases are TGCAGCGTACAACCTGGGACAGGGGGTCGCTACACCTTC. The rearrangement joins TRBV29-1 to TRBJ1-2, with 11 bases that match TRBD1. The CDR3 has 13 residues. CDR1 is SQVTM, CDR2 ANQGSEA, per germline. The junction had 9 bases not matched to a gene; V was cut back by 6 bases and J by 9 bases.

The chain is built from TRBV5-1 and TRBJ1-2; 7 positions agree with TRBD1. The CDR3 has 15 residues. The germline V gene encodes CDR1 SGHRS and CDR2 YFSETQ. V trimming: 4 bases; J trimming: 2 bases; junction bases outside the gene matches: 8. In DNA, the CDR3 is TGCGCCAGCAGCGAGGGGGCGCCCCCAAACTATGGCTACACCTTC. Residues: CASSEGAPPNYGYTF.

This chain connects TRBV27 to TRBJ1-2; 7 bases map to TRBD1. With 5 bases clipped from V and 6 bases from J, the junction kept 6 bases outside the gene matches. Germline V gene sequence: CDR1 MNHEY, CDR2 SMNVEV (reference sequence). This CDR3 is 13 amino acids long. The CDR3 is CASSGGTAHGYTF. The CDR3 bases are TGTGCCAGCAGTGGGGGGACAGCCCATGGCTACACCTTC.

The rearrangement uses TRBV21-1 and TRBJ2-5; the D call TRBD2 from the table was never checked on the DNA. TRBV21-1 is a pseudogene locus. The length of the CDR3 is 14 residues. CDR3: CASSKRWGGETQYF. In nucleotides, the CDR3 is TGTGCCAGCAGCAAACGGTGGGGGGGCGAGACCCAGTACTTC.

The chain carries TRBV6-2 or TRBV6-3 and TRBJ2-6, with TRBD1 matching over 8 bases. Germline V gene data show CDR1 as MNHEY and CDR2 as SVGEGT. The CDR3 has 16 residues. The J segment lost 2 bases and the V segment lost 3 bases, leaving 3 bases of the junction unmatched. The CDR3 DNA sequence: TGTGCCAGCAGTTATGGACAGGGAGCTGGGGCCAACGTCCTGACTTTC. It specifies CASSYGQGAGANVLTF.

The chain couples TRBV18 to TRBJ1-6; TRBD1 matches 7 bases. Trimming removed 2 bases from V and 1 base from J; junction bases left unmatched: 5. The CDR3 is 17 amino acids. Germline loops: CDR1 KGHSH, CDR2 LQKENI. CDR3 sequence reads: CASSPSEGASYNSPLHF. The CDR3 DNA reads TGTGCCAGCTCACCAAGTGAGGGGGCATCCTATAATTCACCCCTCCACTTT.

The V call is TRBV12-3 or TRBV12-4, the J call TRBJ2-7; no clear D gene. V lost 1 base and J 7 bases, leaving 8 bases between the germline ends. The length of the CDR3 is 12 residues. CDR3 in amino acids: CASSLGANEQYF. Here the CDR3 DNA reads TGTGCCAGCAGTTTAGGAGCCAATGAGCAGTACTTC.

The J gene is TRBJ2-7, the V gene TRBV6-6, with a tentative D call TRBD1 (5 bases). Trimming removed 6 bases from V and 1 base from J, with 16 bases in between. Germline CDR1 and CDR2: MNHNY and SVGAGI (reference sequence). The CDR3 extends over 15 amino acids. CDR3 coding DNA: TGTGCCAGCAGAATTTCAGGGCTTCCATCCTACGAGCAGTACTTC. Residues: CASRISGLPSYEQYF.

This clone was seen once. The chain carries TRBV2 and TRBJ2-2; 9 bases agree with TRBD1. This CDR3 contains 13 residues. Germline V gene data show CDR1 as SNHLY and CDR2 as FYNNEI. J was trimmed by 6 bases and V by 9 bases; bases with no gene match: 5. The CDR3 sequence is CARARQGAGELFF. For the CDR3, the DNA is TGTGCCAGGGCCCGACAGGGGGCCGGGGAGCTGTTTTTT.

CDR3 loop: CASSGGINEQFF. Written as DNA, the CDR3 is TGCGCCAGCAGCGGGGGGATAAATGAGCAGTTCTTC. J is TRBJ2-1 and V is TRBV5-1; D may be TRBD2 (6 bases). This CDR3 has 12 residues. Trimming shortened V by 4 bases and J by 7 bases, and 9 bases separated the two germline ends. CDR1 is SGHRS, CDR2 YFSETQ, per germline.

This clone was observed a handful of times. The rearrangement joins TRBV5-1 to TRBJ2-2; 11 bases align to TRBD1. Germline loops: CDR1 SGHRS, CDR2 YFSETQ. The CDR3 has 15 amino acids. Losses at the gene ends were 7 bases for V and 6 bases for J; bases not matched to a gene: 8. Written as DNA, the CDR3 is TGCGCCAGCCACTTCGGGACAGGGGGATCCGGGGAGCTGTTTTTT. This translates into CASHFGTGGSGELFF.

This clone has only a few counts. V is TRBV4-2 and J is TRBJ1-2; D is uncertain. Germline lookup yields CDR1 LGHNA and CDR2 YNFKEQ. The V and J ends lost 4 bases and 7 bases respectively, with 13 bases between them. The CDR3 length is 13 residues. The CDR3 DNA is TGTGCCAGCAGCCCCCTGAGGAATCGTGGCTACACCTTC. Encoded protein: CASSPLRNRGYTF.

The V and J genes are TRBV19 and TRBJ1-2, with a weak D call TRBD1 (5 bases). CDR1 is LNHDA, CDR2 SQIVND, per germline (reference sequence). Trimming shortened V by 3 bases and J by 2 bases, and 13 bases separated the two germline ends. This CDR3 is built from 15 residues. CDR3 residues: CASSMTVTVNYGYTF. For the CDR3, the DNA is TGTGCCAGTAGTATGACAGTCACTGTGAACTATGGCTACACCTTC.

The chain's CDR3 is CASSLRDRAYEQYF. CDR3 DNA sequence: TGTGCCAGCAGCCTTCGGGACAGGGCCTACGAGCAGTACTTC. The chain carries TRBV21-1 and TRBJ2-7; the table's D call of TRBD1 was not tested on the DNA. TRBV21-1 is annotated as a pseudogene. This CDR3 is 14 amino acids long.

The chain couples TRBV7-9 to TRBJ2-1, with TRBD1 identical over 7 bases. With 4 bases clipped from V and 2 bases from J, the junction kept 5 bases outside the gene matches. Germline V lookup: CDR1 SEHNR, CDR2 FQNEAQ (reference sequence). The CDR3 runs 15 residues. CDR3 residues: CASSSPGQTYNEQFF. CDR3 sequence (DNA): TGTGCCAGCAGCTCACCGGGACAGACCTACAATGAGCAGTTCTTC.

The J gene is TRBJ2-3, the V gene TRBV19; 8 nucleotides match TRBD2. The V segment lost 5 bases and the J segment 2 bases; nucleotides outside the gene matches: 3. The germline CDR1 and CDR2 sequences are LNHDA and SQIVND (reference sequence). This CDR3 has 14 amino acids. CDR3 loop: CASSPGGPTDTQYF. The CDR3 coding sequence is TGTGCCAGTAGTCCGGGAGGGCCCACAGATACGCAGTATTTT.

V is TRBV7-8 and J is TRBJ2-7; 8 bases are a match to TRBD1. Trimming took 3 bases from V and 4 from J; bases not matched to a gene: 8. From germline, CDR1 is SGHVS and CDR2 FQNEAQ. This CDR3 comprises 15 residues. The CDR3 DNA sequence: TGTGCCAGCAGCTTGGCCGGGACAGGAACGTACGAGCAGTACTTC. This encodes CASSLAGTGTYEQYF.

The J gene is TRBJ2-3, the V gene TRBV11-1, with TRBD1 as a possible D gene (6 bases). Trimming stripped 2 bases from V and 2 bases from J, with 14 bases between. This CDR3 region has 16 residues. Germline V gene lookup returns CDR1 SGHAT and CDR2 FQDESV (reference sequence). The CDR3 protein is CASSLYGGSFTDTQYF. The CDR3 nucleotides read TGTGCCAGCAGCTTATATGGGGGCAGTTTCACAGATACGCAGTATTTT.

The chain is built from TRBV11-1 and TRBJ2-1; TRBD2 is a possible D gene (5 bases). The CDR3 sequence is 14 residues long. Germline V gene sequence: CDR1 SGHAT, CDR2 FQDESV (reference sequence). The V end was cut by 4 bases, the J end by 1 base, with 8 bases between. CDR3 loop: CASSWTSSYNEQFF. The CDR3 DNA follows: TGTGCCAGCAGCTGGACTTCTTCCTACAATGAGCAGTTCTTC.

The chain is built from TRBV28 and TRBJ2-4; D not certain. The length of the CDR3 is 16 residues. Germline V lookup: CDR1 MDHEN, CDR2 SYDVKM. V was trimmed by 8 bases and J by 0 bases, leaving 17 bases between them. The CDR3 region is CASSPERRIAKNIQYF. The DNA of the CDR3 is TGTGCCAGCTCCCCCGAGCGTCGCATAGCCAAAAACATTCAGTACTTC.